The 20 T cell receptor beta chains reported below all come from one sample, sequenced in a study of early T cells in non-severe SARS-CoV-2 infection. TCRdb re-called the 5' RACE reads with MiXCR, one entry per CDR3 protein. The data hold about 19,000 distinct CDR3 sequences, with less than 5% observed a single time. Input material: whole blood. All receptors derive from an adult who was a healthcare worker with PCR-confirmed SARS-CoV-2 infection or an uninfected control (not recorded which).

At least ten counts were recorded for this clonotype. The V and J genes are TRBV10-3 and TRBJ2-7; no clear D. This CDR3 region has 12 residues. V was clipped by 2 bases and J by 4 bases, with 6 bases between them. Germline V CDR1 and CDR2: ENHRY, SYGVKD. The CDR3 reads CAISEEHYEQYF. The CDR3 DNA follows: TGTGCCATCAGTGAGGAACATTACGAGCAGTACTTC.

This clonotype was counted at least ten times. This chain joins TRBV18 and TRBJ1-3, with D possibly being TRBD1 (6 bases). The CDR3 is made up of 15 amino acids. Germline V lookup: CDR1 KGHSH, CDR2 LQKENI. V shed 3 bases and J shed 2 bases, with 11 bases lying between them. CDR3 residues: CASSPARTAGNTIYF. CDR3 nucleotide sequence: TGTGCCAGCTCACCCGCGCGGACAGCTGGAAACACCATATATTTT.

This clonotype was counted many times. CDR3 sequence (DNA): TGTGCCAGCAGCTTATCTTCACAGGGAATTCAGCCCCAGCATTTT. Protein sequence: CASSLSSQGIQPQHF. This chain joins TRBV7-8 and TRBJ1-5; maybe TRBD1 (6 bases). This CDR3 has 15 amino acids. Germline CDR1 SGHVS, CDR2 FQNEAQ. Trimming removed 2 bases from V and 6 bases from J, with 14 bases in between.

This clonotype has ten or more counts. V and J are TRBV11-2 and TRBJ2-1; 16 positions agree with TRBD2. V dropped 3 bases and J dropped 15; count of bases not matched to a gene: 8. Germline-derived CDR1 and CDR2 are SGHAT and FQNNGV. The CDR3 contains 15 residues. CDR3 amino acids: CASSLGLAGGPRAFF. The CDR3 nucleotides read TGTGCCAGCAGCTTGGGACTAGCGGGGGGGCCCAGGGCGTTCTTC.

The chain is built from TRBV29-1 and TRBJ2-3; no clear D gene. V shed 6 bases and J shed 0 bases, with 4 bases lying between them. Germline V gene sequence: CDR1 SQVTM, CDR2 ANQGSEA. This CDR3 contains 11 residues. The CDR3 protein is CSVASTDTQYF. The CDR3 DNA sequence: TGCAGCGTAGCTAGCACAGATACGCAGTATTTT.

This clonotype was recorded many times. The genes are TRBV4-2 and TRBJ2-1, with TRBD2 identical over 8 bases. With V trimmed by 0 bases and J by 3 bases, 4 bases remained unmatched. Germline lookup yields CDR1 LGHNA and CDR2 YNFKEQ. The CDR3 loop spans 16 amino acids. The CDR3 region is CASSQDLTSGYNEQFF. The CDR3 nucleotides read TGTGCCAGCAGCCAAGATCTTACTAGCGGCTACAATGAGCAGTTCTTC.

This clonotype was seen at least ten times. One end of the junction is discordant with germline, which a read error may explain. This chain connects TRBV7-6 to TRBJ2-5, with 7 bases matching TRBD1. Germline lookup yields CDR1 SGHVS and CDR2 FNYEAQ. There are 11 residues in the CDR3. CDR3 nucleotide sequence: TGTGCCAGCAGCTTGAGTCGGGGACAGCACTTC. Its protein product is CASSLSRGQHF.

This clonotype appeared many times. This sequence joins TRBV6-6 and TRBJ1-5, with D unresolved. CDR1 is MNHNY and CDR2 is SVGAGI in the germline V gene (reference sequence). The CDR3 has 14 residues. Between the trimmed V and J ends, which lost 6 bases and 3 bases, there was a span of 12 bases. The CDR3 spells CASRPTGNNQPQHF. The CDR3 region has the DNA TGTGCCAGCAGACCCACCGGAAACAATCAGCCCCAGCATTTT.

This clonotype showed up many times. The J gene is TRBJ1-5, the V gene TRBV6-1; D gene uncertain. The germline gives CDR1 MNHNS, CDR2 SASEGT. The V end lost 2 bases, the J end lost 6 bases, and 11 bases lay between the germline ends. The CDR3 totals 14 residues. DNA for the CDR3: TGTGCCAGCAGTGAATTACACGAGGGTCAGCCCCAGCATTTT. Residues: CASSELHEGQPQHF.

This clonotype has at least ten counts. The chain combines TRBV20-1 with TRBJ1-1; tentatively, D is TRBD1 (6 bases). Trimming left V 2 bases short and J 2 bases short, with 9 bases between. Germline V gene lookup returns CDR1 DFQATT and CDR2 SNEGSKA (reference sequence). The CDR3 has 13 residues. The DNA for the CDR3 is TGCAGTGCTAGAACAGGGACCAACACTGAAGCTTTCTTT. As protein: CSARTGTNTEAFF.

In its sample, this clonotype was seen many times. The chain uses TRBV7-8 and TRBJ1-5; D not resolved. The germline V gene has CDR1 SGHVS and CDR2 FQNEAQ. With 3 bases removed from V and 6 bases from J, the gap between germline ends came to 6 bases. This CDR3 comprises 12 residues. In DNA form, the CDR3 reads TGTGCCAGCAGCTTTAGCGGTCAGCCCCAGCATTTT. This sequence encodes CASSFSGQPQHF.

The V gene is TRBV9, the J gene TRBJ2-1; 7 nucleotides agree with TRBD2. Germline values: CDR1 SGDLS, CDR2 YYNGEE. The CDR3 has 13 amino acids. Germline trimming cut 3 bases from V and 8 bases from J; bases unmatched to any gene: 5. The CDR3 sequence: CASSDGLGYEQFF. Here the CDR3 DNA reads TGTGCCAGCAGCGATGGACTAGGCTATGAGCAGTTCTTC. Together with reference TRBV9 and TRBJ2-1, the CDR3 gives the full variable domain: DSGVTQTPKHLITATGQRVTLRCSPRSGDLSVYWYQQSLDQGLQFLIQYYNGEERAKGNILERFSAQQFPDLHSELNLSSLELGDSALYFCASSDGLGYEQFFGPGTRLTVL.

This clonotype was recorded at least ten times. The genes are TRBV4-3 and TRBJ1-2; no definite D call. This CDR3 has 15 residues. V lost 1 base to trimming and J lost 1 base, with 10 bases between them. Germline CDR1 is LGHNA and CDR2 is YSLEER. The CDR3 DNA is TGCGCCAGCAGCCAAGGGGTTACCCTTAACTATGGCTACACCTTC. Residues: CASSQGVTLNYGYTF.

In its sample, this clonotype was seen many times. J is TRBJ1-3 and V is TRBV4-2; 9 nucleotides agree with TRBD1. This CDR3 has 16 residues. Germline lookup yields CDR1 LGHNA and CDR2 YNFKEQ. Germline trimming cut 4 bases from V and 4 bases from J; bases unmatched to any gene: 8. In nucleotides, the CDR3 is TGTGCCAGCAGCCCCACCGGACAGGGGCAGGGAAACACCATATATTTT. This translates into CASSPTGQGQGNTIYF.

The rearrangement joins TRBV7-9 to TRBJ1-3; TRBD1 matches at 7 bases. The germline V gene has CDR1 SEHNR and CDR2 FQNEAQ (reference sequence). Trimming at V came to 4 bases and at J to 2 bases, leaving 8 bases not matched to a gene. The CDR3 contains 16 residues. In DNA form, the CDR3 reads TGTGCCAGCAGCTCCGGAACCGGGACAGCTGGAAACACCATATATTTT. This translates into CASSSGTGTAGNTIYF.

This clonotype has only a few counts. The gene calls are TRBV5-1 and TRBJ2-7; TRBD1 agrees at 7 bases. The CDR3 consists of 13 residues. Looked up from germline, CDR1 is SGHRS and CDR2 is YFSETQ. With 4 bases clipped from V and 6 bases from J, the junction kept 7 bases outside the gene matches. CDR3 residues: CASSVKTGFEQYF. The CDR3 coding sequence is TGCGCCAGCAGCGTCAAGACAGGGTTCGAGCAGTACTTC.

This clonotype was recorded many times. The chain has TRBV5-1 and TRBJ1-1, with D unresolved. V lost 0 bases, J lost 3 bases, and 6 bases lay in between. The CDR3 has 13 amino acids. From germline, CDR1 is SGHRS and CDR2 YFSETQ. The CDR3 DNA sequence: TGCGCCAGCAGCTTGGAGTCGCACACTGAAGCTTTCTTT. Translated, it gives CASSLESHTEAFF.

In its sample, this clonotype was seen many times. The rearrangement links TRBV4-1 to TRBJ1-2; 7 nucleotides align to TRBD1. Trimming cost V 0 bases and J 7 bases; bases outside gene matches: 14. Germline CDR1 reads MGHRA; CDR2 reads YSYEKL. CDR3 length equals 17 residues. DNA of the CDR3: TGCGCCAGCAGCCAAGAGTGGGGTTTAGGCAGGGACAGTGGCTACACCTTC. Translating it yields CASSQEWGLGRDSGYTF.

This clonotype was found many times. The chain couples TRBV2 to TRBJ2-5; 8 nucleotides line up with TRBD2. In germline, CDR1 is SNHLY, CDR2 FYNNEI. The CDR3 is made up of 14 amino acids. The trim removed 7 bases at V and 2 bases at J, leaving 6 bases unmatched. The CDR3 DNA is TGTGCCAGCATAGGGCGGGGGGCTCAAGAGACCCAGTACTTC. Amino acid sequence: CASIGRGAQETQYF.

This clonotype was recorded at least ten times. The rearrangement uses TRBV19 and TRBJ2-7; 7 bases are shared with TRBD2. Looked up from germline, CDR1 is LNHDA and CDR2 is SQIVND (reference sequence). The CDR3 consists of 12 residues. V lost 7 bases and J lost 0; bases outside the gene matches: 0. The chain's CDR3 is CASTSGSYEQYF. DNA of the CDR3: TGTGCCAGTACTAGCGGCTCCTACGAGCAGTACTTC.